One sample yielded the 13 T cell receptor beta chains listed below, sequenced in a study of post-analysis software for immune sequencing data. Unique molecular identifiers were carried by the TCR beta cDNA libraries. TCRdb recomputed calls from the PCR reads with MiXCR, one row per CDR3 protein. The data show under 650,000 distinct CDR3 sequences, with 40% to 50% seen just once and roughly 1.8% held by the top ten. Points from the study as a whole: Relative to controls, patients had about 5 TRBV segments at higher frequency, with TRBV5-6, TRBV5-1 and TRBV20-1 among these.

The antigens these receptors bind are not known. The sequencing sample was made of blood. The receptors stem from a girl between 5 and 17 years old with multiple sclerosis.

The chain joins TRBV6-6 to TRBJ2-3, with D maybe TRBD2 (5 bases). Trimming stripped 7 bases from V and 2 bases from J, with 13 bases between. CDR1 and CDR2 (germline): MNHNY, SVGAGI (reference sequence). This CDR3 has 14 amino acids. CDR3 amino acids: CASTKPTNTDTQYF. The CDR3 nucleotides read TGTGCCAGCACCAAACCGACTAACACAGATACGCAGTATTTT.

The chain employs TRBV12-3 or TRBV12-4 and TRBJ1-5, with D unresolved. CDR3 length equals 15 residues. With 5 bases removed from V and 4 bases from J, the gap between germline ends came to 15 bases. In nucleotides, the CDR3 is TGTGCCAGCAGTAAGACCGTCTTTAGGAATCAGCCCCAGCATTTT. It is translated as CASSKTVFRNQPQHF.

This chain links TRBV11-2 with TRBJ1-4, with TRBD1 identical over 9 bases. Unmatched junction bases numbered 7, after V lost 4 bases and J lost 7 bases. The germline V gene encodes CDR1 SGHAT and CDR2 FQNNGV. The CDR3 is 15 residues long. The CDR3 region has the DNA TGTGCCAGCAGCTACGGGACAGGGACGTTTGAAAAACTGTTTTTT. This gives the protein CASSYGTGTFEKLFF. The full variable domain, rest sourced from reference TRBV11-2 and TRBJ1-4, is EAGVAQSPRYKIIEKRQSVAFWCNPISGHATLYWYQQILGQGPKLLIQFQNNGVVDDSQLPKDRFSAERLKGVDSTLKIQPAKLEDSAVYLCASSYGTGTFEKLFFGSGTQLSVL.

The chain has TRBV24-1 and TRBJ1-1; the D is unclear. V lost 7 bases, J lost 0 bases, and 5 bases lay in between. The V gene's germline CDR1 is KGHDR and CDR2 SFDVKD. This CDR3 contains 12 residues. CDR3 in DNA: TGTGCCACCAGGGGATTGAACACTGAAGCTTTCTTT. Its protein is CATRGLNTEAFF.

This clonotype came up a few times. The CDR3 spells CASSRRRLAVTDTQYF. The CDR3 bases are TGTGCCAGCAGCCGAAGGCGGCTAGCTGTGACAGATACGCAGTATTTT. The chain joins TRBV2 to TRBJ2-3, with D possibly being TRBD2 (5 bases). The CDR3 runs 16 residues. The germline V and J ends were trimmed by 6 bases and 3 bases, with 19 bases remaining between them. Per the germline V gene, CDR1 is SNHLY and CDR2 is FYNNEI.

Note on this clonotype: Here the CDR3 omits its conserved ending phenylalanine or tryptophan, so a read error is the likely source. The CDR3 sequence: CASSEGTAYNQPQHL. The CDR3 coding sequence is TGTGCCAGCAGTGAAGGGACCGCTTACAATCAGCCCCAGCATTTG. V usage is TRBV6-1 and J usage is TRBJ1-5; D unresolved. Germline lookup yields CDR1 MNHNS and CDR2 SASEGT. CDR3 length: 15 amino acids. V shed 1 base and J shed 3 bases, with 10 bases lying between them.

The chain couples TRBV7-9 to TRBJ1-5; 8 bases agree with TRBD1. This CDR3 spans 14 amino acids. Germline V gives CDR1 SEHNR, CDR2 FQNEAQ (reference sequence). The ends lost 5 bases at V and 5 bases at J; junction bases unmatched: 5. Here the CDR3 reads CASSLGQADQPQHF. The CDR3 bases are TGTGCCAGCAGCCTGGGACAGGCTGATCAGCCCCAGCATTTT. The entire variable domain, with the rest obtained from reference TRBV7-9 and TRBJ1-5, is as follows: DTGVSQNPRHKITKRGQNVTFRCDPISEHNRLYWYRQTLGQGPEFLTYFQNEAQLEKSRLLSDRFSAERPKGSFSTLEIQRTEQGDSAMYLCASSLGQADQPQHFGDGTRLSIL.

This chain connects TRBV29-1 to TRBJ2-7; tentatively, D is TRBD1 (6 bases). The DNA end is a closer match to TRBJ2-5, so the J assignment may be wrong. Germline V gene data show CDR1 as SQVTM and CDR2 as ANQGSEA. The CDR3 length is 13 residues. The CDR3 protein is CSVAAGARETQYF. The CDR3 DNA is TGCAGCGTTGCGGCAGGGGCACGGGAGACCCAGTACTTC.

The rearrangement joins TRBV20-1 to TRBJ1-4, with D possibly TRBD1 on 5 matching bases. Germline V gene data show CDR1 as DFQATT and CDR2 as SNEGSKA (reference sequence). The CDR3 runs to 14 residues. The germline V and J ends were trimmed by 3 bases and 7 bases, with 15 bases remaining between them. The CDR3 sequence is CSASQEGAGEKLFF. In DNA, the CDR3 is TGCAGTGCTAGCCAGGAAGGGGCCGGTGAAAAACTGTTTTTT.

This clonotype was picked up a small number of times. The chain recombines TRBV29-1 with TRBJ1-1; a possible D gene is TRBD1 (6 bases). The CDR3 loop spans 12 amino acids. Germline-derived CDR1 and CDR2 are SQVTM and ANQGSEA. V was trimmed by 7 bases and J by 8 bases, leaving 17 bases between them. CDR3 nucleotides: TGCAGCGCACAAAGGACAGACCACGAAGCTTTCTTT. Its protein is CSAQRTDHEAFF. Full variable domain (remainder filled in from reference TRBV29-1 and TRBJ1-1): SAVISQKPSRDICQRGTSLTIQCQVDSQVTMMFWYRQQPGQSLTLIATANQGSEATYESGFVIDKFPISRPNLTFSTLTVSNMSPEDSSIYLCSAQRTDHEAFFGQGTRLTVV.

Points on this clonotype: One end of the junction varies from germline; a read error may be responsible. The chain carries TRBV5-1 and TRBJ2-5; 9 nucleotides align to TRBD2. TRBJ2-7 explains the end of the DNA better; the J call may be wrong. This CDR3 has 15 amino acids. CDR1 SGHRS and CDR2 YFSETQ come from the germline V gene. The CDR3 region is CDSSLDGGGAYEQYF. The DNA for the CDR3 is TGCGACAGCAGCTTGGATGGCGGGGGGGCATACGAGCAGTACTTC.

This sequence joins TRBV20-1 and TRBJ2-7, with TRBD2 as a possible D gene (6 bases). The CDR3 length is 14 residues. V was pared by 0 bases and J by 3 bases, with 12 bases between. CDR1 and CDR2 from the germline V gene are DFQATT and SNEGSKA (reference sequence). CDR3 protein: CSARDREGLYEQYF. The CDR3 nucleotides read TGCAGTGCTAGAGATCGCGAGGGACTCTACGAGCAGTACTTC.

This clonotype was picked up a small number of times. V is TRBV5-6 and J is TRBJ2-2, with a tentative D call TRBD1 (7 bases). Germline CDR1 and CDR2: SGHDT and YYEEEE. Between the trimmed V and J ends, which lost 2 bases and 0 bases, there was a span of 8 bases. There are 15 residues in the CDR3. CDR3 residues: CASSFRGANTGELFF. The CDR3 bases are TGTGCCAGCAGCTTCAGGGGGGCGAACACCGGGGAGCTGTTTTTT.